The text below deals with one T cell receptor (beta chain). Its antigen is not identified. The sample originates from a study of cytomegalovirus exposure and HLA in healthy donors. Overall study: A previous analysis identified approximately 120 million unique TCR beta sequences derived from around 200 million T cells. Study outcomes and limitations: With later analysis, a missense DCLRE1C variant became linked to TCR beta V- and J-gene trimming.

Vbeta (60) and Jbeta (13) primers were used in the PCR. Generated by immunoSEQ multiplex PCR, the TCRdb table keeps only in-frame clones and is missing some. This table has 150,000 to 200,000 clones, almost 80% appearing once. The V and J ends lost 0 bases and 2 bases respectively, with 11 bases between them. CDR1 is MGHRA, CDR2 YSYEKL, per germline. The length of the CDR3 is 16 residues. Sequencing input: PBMCs. This clonotype was obtained from a male donor in good health and CMV-seronegative. The J gene is TRBJ1-5, the V gene TRBV4-1; D gene ambiguous. CDR3 region: CASSQDPGNRNQPQHF. In DNA form, the CDR3 reads TGCGCCAGCAGCCAAGATCCAGGCAATCGCAATCAGCCCCAGCATTTT.